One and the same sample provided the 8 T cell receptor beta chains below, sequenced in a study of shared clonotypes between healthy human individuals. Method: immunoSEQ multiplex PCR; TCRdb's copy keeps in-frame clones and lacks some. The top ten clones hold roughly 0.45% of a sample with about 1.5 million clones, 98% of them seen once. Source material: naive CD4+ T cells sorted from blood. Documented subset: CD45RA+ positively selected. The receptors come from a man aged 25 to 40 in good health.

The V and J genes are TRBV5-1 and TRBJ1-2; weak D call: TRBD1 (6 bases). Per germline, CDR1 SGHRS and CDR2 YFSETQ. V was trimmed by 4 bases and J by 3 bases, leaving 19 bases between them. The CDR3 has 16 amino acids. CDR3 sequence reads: CASSPGQTAIDYGYTF. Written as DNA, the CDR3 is TGCGCCAGCAGCCCGGGACAAACCGCTATCGACTATGGCTACACCTTC.

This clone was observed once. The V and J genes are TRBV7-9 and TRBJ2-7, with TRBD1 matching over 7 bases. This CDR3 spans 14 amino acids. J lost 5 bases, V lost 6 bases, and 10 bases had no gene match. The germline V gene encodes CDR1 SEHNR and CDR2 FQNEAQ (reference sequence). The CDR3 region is CASSPQGERNEQYF. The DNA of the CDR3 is TGTGCCAGCAGTCCTCAGGGGGAGCGGAACGAGCAGTACTTC.

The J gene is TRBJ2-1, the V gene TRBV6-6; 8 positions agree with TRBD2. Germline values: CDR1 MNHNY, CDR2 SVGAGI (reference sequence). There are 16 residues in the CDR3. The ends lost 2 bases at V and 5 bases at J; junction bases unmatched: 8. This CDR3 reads CASSYGSSGPNNEQFF. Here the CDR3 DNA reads TGTGCCAGCAGTTACGGGTCTAGCGGGCCGAACAATGAGCAGTTCTTC.

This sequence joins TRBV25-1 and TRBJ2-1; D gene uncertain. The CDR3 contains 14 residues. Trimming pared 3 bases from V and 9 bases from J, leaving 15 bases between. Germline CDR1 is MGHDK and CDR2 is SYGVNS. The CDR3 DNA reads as TGTGCCAGCAGTGACAGGATCGGCGGCAGTGAGCAGTTCTTC. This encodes CASSDRIGGSEQFF.

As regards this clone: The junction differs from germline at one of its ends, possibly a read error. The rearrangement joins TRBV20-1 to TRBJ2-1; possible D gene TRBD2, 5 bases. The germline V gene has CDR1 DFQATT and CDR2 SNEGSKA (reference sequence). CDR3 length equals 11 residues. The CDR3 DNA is TGCAGTGCTGGAGGTCCGGGGAGCCGGCTCTTC. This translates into CSAGGPGSRLF.

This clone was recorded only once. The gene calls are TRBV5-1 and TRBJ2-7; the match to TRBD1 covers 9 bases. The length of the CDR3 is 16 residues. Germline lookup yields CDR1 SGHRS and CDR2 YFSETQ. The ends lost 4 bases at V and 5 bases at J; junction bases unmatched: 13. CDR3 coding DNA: TGCGCCAGCAGCCCGCGGGGGACAGGGATTTTGAACGAGCAGTACTTC. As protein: CASSPRGTGILNEQYF.

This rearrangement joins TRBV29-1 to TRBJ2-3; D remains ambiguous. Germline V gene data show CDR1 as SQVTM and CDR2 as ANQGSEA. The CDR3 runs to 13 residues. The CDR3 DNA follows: TGCAGTCCCAAGGGCGGAGCTGCAGATACGCAGTATTTT. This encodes CSPKGGAADTQYF.

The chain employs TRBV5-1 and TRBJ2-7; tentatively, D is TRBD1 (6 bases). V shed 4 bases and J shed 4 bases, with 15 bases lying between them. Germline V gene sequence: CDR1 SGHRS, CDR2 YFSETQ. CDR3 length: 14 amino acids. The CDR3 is CASSAAGTMYEQYF. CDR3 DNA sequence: TGCGCCAGCAGCGCCGCCGGGACAATGTACGAGCAGTACTTC.